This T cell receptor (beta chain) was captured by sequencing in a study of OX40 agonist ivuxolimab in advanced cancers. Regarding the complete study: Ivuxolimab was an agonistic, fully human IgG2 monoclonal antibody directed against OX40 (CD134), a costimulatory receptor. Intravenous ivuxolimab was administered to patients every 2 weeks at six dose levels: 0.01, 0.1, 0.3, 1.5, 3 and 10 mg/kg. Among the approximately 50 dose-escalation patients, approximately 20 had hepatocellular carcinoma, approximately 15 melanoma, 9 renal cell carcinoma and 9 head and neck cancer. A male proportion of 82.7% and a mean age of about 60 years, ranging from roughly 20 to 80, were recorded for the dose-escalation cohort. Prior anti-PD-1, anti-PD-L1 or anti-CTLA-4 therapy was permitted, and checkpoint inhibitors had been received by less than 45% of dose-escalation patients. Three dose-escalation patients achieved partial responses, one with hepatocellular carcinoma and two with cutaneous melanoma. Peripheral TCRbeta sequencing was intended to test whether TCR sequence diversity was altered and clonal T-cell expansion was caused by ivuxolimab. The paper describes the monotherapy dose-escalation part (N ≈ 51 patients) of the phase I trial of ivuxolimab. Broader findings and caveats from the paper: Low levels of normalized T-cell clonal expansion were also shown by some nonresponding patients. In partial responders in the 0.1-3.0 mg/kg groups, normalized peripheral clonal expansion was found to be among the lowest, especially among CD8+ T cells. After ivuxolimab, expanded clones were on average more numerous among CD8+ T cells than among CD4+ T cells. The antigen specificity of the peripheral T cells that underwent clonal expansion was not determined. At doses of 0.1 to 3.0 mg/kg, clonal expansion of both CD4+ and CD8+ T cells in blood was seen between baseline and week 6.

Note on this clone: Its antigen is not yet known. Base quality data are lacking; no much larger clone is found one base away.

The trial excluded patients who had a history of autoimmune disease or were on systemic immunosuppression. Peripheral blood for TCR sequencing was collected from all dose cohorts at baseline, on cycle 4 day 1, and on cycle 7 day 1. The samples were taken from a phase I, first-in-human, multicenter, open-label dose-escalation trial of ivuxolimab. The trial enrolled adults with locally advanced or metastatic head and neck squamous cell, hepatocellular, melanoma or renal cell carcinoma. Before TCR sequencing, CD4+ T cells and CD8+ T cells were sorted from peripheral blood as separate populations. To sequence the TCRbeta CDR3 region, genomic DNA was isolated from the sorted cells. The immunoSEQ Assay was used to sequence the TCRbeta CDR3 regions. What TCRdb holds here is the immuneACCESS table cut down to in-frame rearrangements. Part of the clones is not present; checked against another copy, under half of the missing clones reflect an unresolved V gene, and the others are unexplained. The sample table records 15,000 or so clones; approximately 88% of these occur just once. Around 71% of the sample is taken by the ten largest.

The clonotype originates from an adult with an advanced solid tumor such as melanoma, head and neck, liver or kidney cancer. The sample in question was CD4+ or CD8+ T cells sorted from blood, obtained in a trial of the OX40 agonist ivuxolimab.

This receptor has the CDR3 CASSGESAYNEQFF. The DNA sequence is given as TGTGCCAGCAGTGGGGAGAGCGCCTACAATGAGCAGTTCTTC. The sequence links TRBV2 to TRBJ2-1, with TRBD2 perhaps the D gene, on 5 matching bases. At the junction V is shortened by 4 bases and J by 2 bases, with 9 bases in between. The CDR3 numbers 14 residues from cysteine through phenylalanine. Left in the record is the CDR3 DNA by itself, 42 bases read in frame from the first base. CDR1 and CDR2, looked up from the germline V gene, are SNHLY and FYNNEI. The entire variable domain, with the stretches around the CDR3 drawn from the reference TRBV2 and TRBJ2-1 proteins, is EPEVTQTPSHQVTQMGQEVILRCVPISNHLYFYWYRQILGQKVEFLVSFYNNEISEKSEIFDDQFSVERPDGSNFTLKIRSTKLEDSAMYFCASSGESAYNEQFFGPGTRLTVL.